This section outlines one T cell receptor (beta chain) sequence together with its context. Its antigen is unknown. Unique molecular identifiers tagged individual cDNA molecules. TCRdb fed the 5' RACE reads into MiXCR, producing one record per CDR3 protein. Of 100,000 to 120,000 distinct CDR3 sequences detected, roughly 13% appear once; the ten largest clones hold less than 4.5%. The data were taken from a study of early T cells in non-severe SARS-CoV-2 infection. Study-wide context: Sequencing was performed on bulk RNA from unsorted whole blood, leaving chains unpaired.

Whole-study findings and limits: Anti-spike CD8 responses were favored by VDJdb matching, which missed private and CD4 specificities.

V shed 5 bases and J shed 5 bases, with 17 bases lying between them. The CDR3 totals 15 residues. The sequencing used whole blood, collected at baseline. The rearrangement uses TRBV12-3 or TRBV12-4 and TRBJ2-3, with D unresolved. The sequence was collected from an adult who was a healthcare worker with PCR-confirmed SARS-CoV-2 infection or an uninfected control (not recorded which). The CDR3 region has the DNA TGTGCCAGCAGTCCCCACACCAACAGTAAAGATACGCAGTATTTT. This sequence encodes CASSPHTNSKDTQYF.